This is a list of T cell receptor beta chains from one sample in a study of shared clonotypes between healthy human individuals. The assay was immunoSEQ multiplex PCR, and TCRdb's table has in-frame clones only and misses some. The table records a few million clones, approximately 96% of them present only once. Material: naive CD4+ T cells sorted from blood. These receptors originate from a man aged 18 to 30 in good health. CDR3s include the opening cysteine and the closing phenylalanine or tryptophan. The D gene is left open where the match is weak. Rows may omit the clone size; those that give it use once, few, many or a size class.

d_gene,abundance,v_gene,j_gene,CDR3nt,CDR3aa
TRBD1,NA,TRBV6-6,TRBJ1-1,TGTGCCAGCAGTTACTCGATGGCAGGGGGCGGCACTGAAGCTTTCTTT,CASSYSMAGGGTEAFF
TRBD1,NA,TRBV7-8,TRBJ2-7,TGTGCCAGCAGCCCCGAGGGGGCCTCAACCTACGAGCAGTACTTC,CASSPEGASTYEQYF
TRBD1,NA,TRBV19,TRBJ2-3,TGTGCCAGTAGTATAACCGGGACAGGGGCCACAGATACGCAGTATTTT,CASSITGTGATDTQYF
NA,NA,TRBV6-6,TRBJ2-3,TGTGCCAGCAGCCCACAGGGGGGGGCAGATACGCAGTATTTT,CASSPQGGADTQYF
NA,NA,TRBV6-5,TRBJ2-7,TGTGCCAGCAGTTACGCGGAATCGGGCAGCTACGAGCAGTACTTC,CASSYAESGSYEQYF
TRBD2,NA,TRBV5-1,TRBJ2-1,TGCGCCAGCAGCCCCGCCGGGACTAGCGGGGGGGCCGTTGAGCAGTTCTTC,CASSPAGTSGGAVEQFF
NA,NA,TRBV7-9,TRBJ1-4,TGTGCCAGCAGCTTAGGGTCCGGGGGCGCCGGGGAAAAACTGTTTTTT,CASSLGSGGAGEKLFF
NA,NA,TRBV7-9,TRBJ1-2,TGTGCCAGCAGCCTACAGGGCCCCGTCGGGGGCTACACCTTC,CASSLQGPVGGYTF
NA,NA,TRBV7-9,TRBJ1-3,TGTGCCAGCAGCTTAGCCGCCGGGGACGGAAACACCATATATTTT,CASSLAAGDGNTIYF
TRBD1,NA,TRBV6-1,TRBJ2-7,TGTGCCAGCAGTGAAGTGGTCGGAGGACAGGGGTTCTACGAGCAGTACTTC,CASSEVVGGQGFYEQYF
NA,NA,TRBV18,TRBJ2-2,TGTGCCAGCTCATCCGACAGGAACACCGGGGAGCTGTTTTTT,CASSSDRNTGELFF
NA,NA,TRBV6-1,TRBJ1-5,TGTGCCAGCAGTGAACTGCCAGGGTATAGCAATCAGCCCCAGCATTTT,CASSELPGYSNQPQHF
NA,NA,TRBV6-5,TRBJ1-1,TGTGCCAGCAGTTCCCGAGGTGGGGGGAGCACTGAAGCTTTCTTT,CASSSRGGGSTEAFF
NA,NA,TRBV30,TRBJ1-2,TGTGCCTGGGGCGACAGTTCCTATGGCTACACCTTC,CAWGDSSYGYTF
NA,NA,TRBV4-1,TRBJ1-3,TGCGCCAGCAGCCAACCCCTCTCCGGAAACACCATATATTTT,CASSQPLSGNTIYF
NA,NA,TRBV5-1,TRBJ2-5,TGCGCCAGCACCCGGACTCCCCGGGAGACAGAGACCCAGTACTTC,CASTRTPRETETQYF
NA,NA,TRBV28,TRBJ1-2,TGTGCCAGCAGTCCCGACGCGGGGGGTCTCCTTTATAGCTACACCTTC,CASSPDAGGLLYSYTF
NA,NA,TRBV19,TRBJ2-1,TGTGCCAGTAGTATACCCCTGACTACCGGGGTCAATGAGCAGTTCTTC,CASSIPLTTGVNEQFF
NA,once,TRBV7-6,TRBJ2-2,TGTGCCAGCAGCTTAGTGTCGGGGCCTACCGGGGAGCTGTTTTTT,CASSLVSGPTGELFF
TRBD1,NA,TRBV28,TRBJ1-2,TGTGCCAGCAGCCCTCTGGGACAGGAAAACTATGGCTACACCTTC,CASSPLGQENYGYTF
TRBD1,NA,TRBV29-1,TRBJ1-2,TGCAGCCTCCGAACGGGCGGGACAGGGGGCAAAGACTATGGCTACACCTTC,CSLRTGGTGGKDYGYTF
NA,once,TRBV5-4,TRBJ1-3,TGTGCCAGCAGTCGGGGGGCTCAGGGTACTGGAAACACCATATATTTT,CASSRGAQGTGNTIYF
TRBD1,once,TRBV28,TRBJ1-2,TGTGCCAGCAGTTCACCCGGGACAGGGGGCCTTGTTAACTATGGCTACACCTTC,CASSSPGTGGLVNYGYTF
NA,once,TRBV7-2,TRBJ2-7,TGTGCCAGCAGCTTAGCGTCGACCTACGAGCAGTACTTC,CASSLASTYEQYF
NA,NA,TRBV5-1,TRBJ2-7,TGCGCCAGCAGCTTGATCCCCGACGGCTTCTTC,CASSLIPDGFF
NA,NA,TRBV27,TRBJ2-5,TGTGCCAGCAGTTTCCAGGGAAAACAAGAGACCCAGTACTTC,CASSFQGKQETQYF
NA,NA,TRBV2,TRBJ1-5,TGTGCCAGCAGTGAAAGGGGGTTGGTTCAGCCCCAGCATTTT,CASSERGLVQPQHF
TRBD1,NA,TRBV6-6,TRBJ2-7,TGTGCCAGCAGTTACTCGATCGAGGACAGGCGGTACGAGCAGTACTTC,CASSYSIEDRRYEQYF
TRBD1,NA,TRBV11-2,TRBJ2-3,TGTGCCAGCAGCTTAGATCTGAACAGGGGGCCGTATTTT,CASSLDLNRGPYF
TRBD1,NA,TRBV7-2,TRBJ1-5,TGTGCCAGCAGACAGGGGAATAGCAATCAGCCCCAGCATTTT,CASRQGNSNQPQHF
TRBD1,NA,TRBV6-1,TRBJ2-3,TGTGCCAGCAGTGTCAGGGGGACAGGGGGAACAGATACGCAGTATTTT,CASSVRGTGGTDTQYF
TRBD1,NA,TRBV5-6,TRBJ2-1,TGTGCCAGCAGCGAGGGACAGTTCCCCCATGAGCAGTTCTTC,CASSEGQFPHEQFF
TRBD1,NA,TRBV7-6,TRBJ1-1,TGTGCCAGCAGCTTCACAGGGGGCACTGAAGCTTTCTTT,CASSFTGGTEAFF
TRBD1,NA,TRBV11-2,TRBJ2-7,TGTGCCAGCAGCCCCGAATCCAGGACAGGGGGTGACGAGCAGTACTTC,CASSPESRTGGDEQYF
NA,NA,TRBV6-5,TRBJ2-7,TGTGCCAGCAGTCGCGGACGGACGCACTACGAGCAGTACTTC,CASSRGRTHYEQYF
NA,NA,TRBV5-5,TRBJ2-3,TGTGCCAGCAGCCTCCCAGGGACAGATACGCAGTATTTT,CASSLPGTDTQYF
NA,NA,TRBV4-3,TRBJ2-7,TGCGCCAGCAGCCAAGATCAAGGATGGCCGGAGCAGTACTTC,CASSQDQGWPEQYF
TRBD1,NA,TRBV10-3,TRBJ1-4,TGTGCCATCTCACGGACAGGGGAAGGGGGGAGCGAAAAACTGTTTTTT,CAISRTGEGGSEKLFF
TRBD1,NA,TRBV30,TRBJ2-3,TGTGCCTTAACGACAGGGATACTGACAGATACGCAGTATTTT,CALTTGILTDTQYF
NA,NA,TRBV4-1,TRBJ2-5,TGCGCCAGCAGCCACATTTGGGGCTCAGGGGAGACCCAGTACTTC,CASSHIWGSGETQYF
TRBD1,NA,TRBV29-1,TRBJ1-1,TGCAGCGTTGGCCAGGGGGAAGCGGCTTTCTTT,CSVGQGEAAFF
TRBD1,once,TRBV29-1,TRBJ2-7,TGCAGCGTTCGGTCCGGGACAGGGGGCAGCGAGCAGTACTTC,CSVRSGTGGSEQYF
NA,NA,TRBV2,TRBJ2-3,TGTGCCAGCAGTGAACTCGGTAGCGACACAGATACGCAGTATTTT,CASSELGSDTDTQYF
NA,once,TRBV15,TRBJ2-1,TGTGCCACCAGCATCGGGACATGGTCAAATGAGCAGTTCTTC,CATSIGTWSNEQFF
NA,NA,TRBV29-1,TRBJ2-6,TGCAGCGTTGAGGGCCCCGGGGCCAACGTCCTGACTTTC,CSVEGPGANVLTF
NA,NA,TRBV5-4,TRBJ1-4,TGTGCCAGCAGCTTGGCCCGGGAGGCTAATGAAAAACTGTTTTTT,CASSLAREANEKLFF
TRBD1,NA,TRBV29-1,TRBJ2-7,TGCAGCGTTGAGGGAGACAGGGGCCACGAGCAGTACTTC,CSVEGDRGHEQYF
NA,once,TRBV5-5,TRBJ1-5,TGTGCCAGCAGCTTGGAGGGGGGGTCCAATCAGCCCCAGCATTTT,CASSLEGGSNQPQHF
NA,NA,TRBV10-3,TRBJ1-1,TGTGCCATCAGTGATCAAACTTCAGAAAACACTGAAGCTTTCTTT,CAISDQTSENTEAFF
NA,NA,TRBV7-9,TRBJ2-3,TGTGCCAGCAGCCTCGGGAGAACTAGCACAGATACGCAGTATTTT,CASSLGRTSTDTQYF
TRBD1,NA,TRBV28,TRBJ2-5,TGTGCCAGCAGCCCCCCGGACAGGGCCCATGAGACCCAGTACTTC,CASSPPDRAHETQYF
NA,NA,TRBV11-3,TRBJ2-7,TGTGCCAGCAGCTTAGGCCCGAACTACGAGCAGTACTTC,CASSLGPNYEQYF
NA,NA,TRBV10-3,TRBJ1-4,TGTGCCATCAGCGCTCTGCGGACGGGCACTAATGAAAAACTGTTTTTT,CAISALRTGTNEKLFF